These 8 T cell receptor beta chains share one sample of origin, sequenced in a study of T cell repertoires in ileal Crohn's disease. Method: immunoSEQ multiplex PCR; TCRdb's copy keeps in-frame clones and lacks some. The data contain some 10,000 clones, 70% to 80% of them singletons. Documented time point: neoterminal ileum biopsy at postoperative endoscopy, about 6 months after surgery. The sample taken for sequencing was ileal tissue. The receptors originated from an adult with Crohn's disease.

In DNA form, the CDR3 reads TGTGCCATCAGTCCCGGGACAGGTAGCTATGGCTACACCTTC. The encoded protein is CAISPGTGSYGYTF. The J gene is TRBJ1-2, the V gene TRBV10-3, with 8 nucleotides matching TRBD1. The CDR3 runs to 14 residues. Germline V CDR1 and CDR2: ENHRY, SYGVKD. The V gene end was trimmed by 5 bases and the J gene end by 4 bases; junction bases not matched to a gene: 6.

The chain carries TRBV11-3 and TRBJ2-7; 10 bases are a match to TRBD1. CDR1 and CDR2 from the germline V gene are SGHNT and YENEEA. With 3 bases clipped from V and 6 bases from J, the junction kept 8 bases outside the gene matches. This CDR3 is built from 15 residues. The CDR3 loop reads CASSLLGTGAAEQYF. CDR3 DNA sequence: TGTGCCAGCAGCTTGCTAGGGACAGGGGCGGCCGAGCAGTACTTC.

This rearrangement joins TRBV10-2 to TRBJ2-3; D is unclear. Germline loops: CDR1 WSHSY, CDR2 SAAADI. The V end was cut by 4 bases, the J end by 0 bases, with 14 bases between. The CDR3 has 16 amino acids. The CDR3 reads CASSVGLGFSTDTQYF. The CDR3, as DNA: TGCGCCAGCAGTGTTGGTCTCGGGTTCAGCACAGATACGCAGTATTTT.

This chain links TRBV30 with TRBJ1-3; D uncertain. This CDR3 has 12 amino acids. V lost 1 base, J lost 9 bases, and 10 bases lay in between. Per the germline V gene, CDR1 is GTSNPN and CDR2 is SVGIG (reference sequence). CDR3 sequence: CAWSDSSPTIYF. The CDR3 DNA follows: TGTGCCTGGAGTGACAGTTCACCCACCATATATTTT. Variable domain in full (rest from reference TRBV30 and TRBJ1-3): SQTIHQWPATLVQPVGSPLSLECTVEGTSNPNLYWYRQAAGRGLQLLFYSVGIGQISSEVPQNLSASRPQDRQFILSSKKLLLSDSGFYLCAWSDSSPTIYFGEGSWLTVV.

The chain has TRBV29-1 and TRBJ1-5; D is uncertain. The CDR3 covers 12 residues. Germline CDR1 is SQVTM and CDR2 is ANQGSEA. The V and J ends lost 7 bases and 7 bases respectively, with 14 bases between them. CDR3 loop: CSAADGPQPQHF. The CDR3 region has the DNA TGCAGCGCCGCGGATGGTCCCCAGCCCCAGCATTTT.

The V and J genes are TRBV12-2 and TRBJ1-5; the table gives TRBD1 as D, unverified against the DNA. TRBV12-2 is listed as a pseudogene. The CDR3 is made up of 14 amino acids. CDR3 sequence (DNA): TGTGCAAGTCGCTTTATACAGGGGCATCAGCCCCAGCATTTT. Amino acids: CASRFIQGHQPQHF.

CDR3 DNA sequence: TGTGCCAGCGGAATGGGTAGTAGGGGTTATGGCTACACCTTC. Its translation: CASGMGSRGYGYTF. The rearrangement uses TRBV6-5 and TRBJ1-2, with D possibly matching TRBD1 (5 bases). This CDR3 spans 14 amino acids. CDR1 is MNHEY, CDR2 SVGAGI, per germline. Trimming shortened V by 8 bases and J by 5 bases, and 18 bases separated the two germline ends.

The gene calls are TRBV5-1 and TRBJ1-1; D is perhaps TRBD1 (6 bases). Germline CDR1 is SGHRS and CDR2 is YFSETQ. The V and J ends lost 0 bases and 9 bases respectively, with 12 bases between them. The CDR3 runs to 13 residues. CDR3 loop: CASSLGPGDKAFF. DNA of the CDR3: TGCGCCAGCAGCTTGGGGCCAGGGGATAAAGCTTTCTTT.